These 25 T cell receptor beta chains were all obtained from the same sample, sequenced in a study of blood T cells in healthy people across ages. It was with a sample-barcoded 5' primer and a J-beta primer mix that a second PCR of about 6 to 12 cycles was run. Each CDR3 protein is one row after TCRdb ran MiXCR on the 5' RACE reads. This table has 750,000 or so distinct CDR3 sequences, 25% appearing once. A further study also used this sample, focusing on T cells of mothers and their children.

The sequencing sample was made of blood. The receptors derive from a boy aged 5-17 years in good health.

The chain links TRBV5-1 to TRBJ2-3; 8 positions match TRBD2. There are 15 residues in the CDR3. V gave up 1 base and J gave up 6 bases; unmatched junction bases: 7. CDR1 is SGHRS and CDR2 is YFSETQ in the germline V gene. CDR3 coding DNA: TGCGCCAGCAGCTTGTCGGTAGCGGGGAGCGATACGCAGTATTTT. It is translated as CASSLSVAGSDTQYF.

The chain links TRBV7-2 to TRBJ2-2; 9 bases agree with TRBD2. The CDR3 is made up of 19 amino acids. V was pared by 4 bases and J by 1 base, with 13 bases of the junction left unmatched. Germline V gene sequence: CDR1 SGHTA, CDR2 FQGNSA. This chain's CDR3 is CASSSFTMLAGQNTGELFF. CDR3 sequence (DNA): TGTGCCAGCAGCTCCTTTACGATGCTAGCGGGACAGAACACCGGGGAGCTGTTTTTT.

In its sample, this clonotype was seen a few times. This chain uses TRBV9 with TRBJ2-7, with D unclear. The CDR3 contains 17 residues. Germline values: CDR1 SGDLS, CDR2 YYNGEE. Trimming cost V 3 bases and J 2 bases, with 21 bases left between them. CDR3 bases: TGTGCCAGCAGCGATGGGGTGCGGAGCAACTTTGCCTACGAGCAGTACTTC. It codes for CASSDGVRSNFAYEQYF.

The chain recombines TRBV10-3 with TRBJ2-7; D possibly uses TRBD1 or TRBD2 (5 bases each). The V gene's germline CDR1 is ENHRY and CDR2 SYGVKD. V was clipped by 2 bases and J by 2 bases, with 13 bases between them. This CDR3 spans 15 amino acids. CDR3 bases: TGTGCCATCAGTGAGAGCAGGGACGGGCCCTACGAGCAGTACTTC. Residues: CAISESRDGPYEQYF.

The sample holds a few counts of this clonotype. The chain links TRBV10-3 to TRBJ2-1, with 7 bases matching TRBD1. The J call may be in error: the DNA end matches TRBJ2-5 better. The germline V gene has CDR1 ENHRY and CDR2 SYGVKD. The CDR3 is made up of 15 amino acids. The CDR3 region has the DNA TGTGCCATCAGTCTTACAGGGGAACACACGGAGACCCAGTACTTC. Translation: CAISLTGEHTETQYF.

This clonotype was seen more than once but under ten times. The V and J genes are TRBV7-2 and TRBJ2-5; 9 positions agree with TRBD2. Unmatched junction bases numbered 11, after V lost 4 bases and J lost 5 bases. Germline assignment: CDR1 SGHTA and CDR2 FQGNSA. The CDR3 runs to 16 residues. The CDR3 nucleotides read TGTGCCAGCAGCTCCCTAAAGTCAGCGGGAGGCGAGACCCAGTACTTC. Its translation: CASSSLKSAGGETQYF. The full variable domain, completed using reference TRBV7-2 and TRBJ2-5, is GAGVSQSPSNKVTEKGKDVELRCDPISGHTALYWYRQSLGQGLEFLIYFQGNSAPDKSGLPSDRFSAERTGGSVSTLTIQRTQQEDSAVYLCASSSLKSAGGETQYFGPGTRLLVL.

This clonotype was found a few times. The rearrangement joins TRBV20-1 to TRBJ2-2; 7 nucleotides agree with TRBD1. V gave up 5 bases and J gave up 5 bases; unmatched junction bases: 14. Germline V lookup: CDR1 DFQATT, CDR2 SNEGSKA (reference sequence). The CDR3 is made up of 16 amino acids. The CDR3 DNA follows: TGCAGTGCTCCCAACCCCCGGGGCAGGGGGACCGGGGAGCTGTTTTTT. Translating gives CSAPNPRGRGTGELFF.

In its sample, this clonotype was seen a few times. The chain employs TRBV12-3 or TRBV12-4 and TRBJ1-4, with D uncertain. The CDR3 has 16 amino acids. Trimming shortened V by 6 bases and J by 4 bases, and 18 bases separated the two germline ends. The CDR3 nucleotides read TGTGCCAGCAGACCCCAGGACGAGGAGGGTAATGAAAAACTGTTTTTT. Protein product: CASRPQDEEGNEKLFF.

The V and J genes are TRBV5-1 and TRBJ2-1, with 7 bases matching TRBD1. V lost 4 bases and J lost 0; bases outside the gene matches: 7. The CDR3 is 16 amino acids. Germline V CDR1 and CDR2: SGHRS, YFSETQ. The DNA for the CDR3 is TGCGCCAGCAGCGCGGACAGGCCAAGCTCCTACAATGAGCAGTTCTTC. Amino acid sequence: CASSADRPSSYNEQFF.

The chain has TRBV15 and TRBJ2-6; D call uncertain. CDR3 length: 15 residues. Deletions cut 4 bases from V and 0 bases from J, with 7 bases between. The germline V gene encodes CDR1 LNHNV and CDR2 YYDKDF (reference sequence). CDR3 region: CATSIPSSGANVLTF. CDR3 bases: TGTGCCACCAGCATCCCAAGCTCTGGGGCCAACGTCCTGACTTTC.

V is TRBV6-1 and J is TRBJ2-5; 9 positions match TRBD2. The end of the DNA is better explained by TRBJ2-7, so the J call may be wrong. This CDR3 is 12 amino acids long. The germline gives CDR1 MNHNS, CDR2 SASEGT. The CDR3 nucleotides are TGTGCCCTTAGCGGGGGATCCTACGAGCAGTACTTC. Its translation is CALSGGSYEQYF.

This chain connects TRBV12-3 or TRBV12-4 to TRBJ2-1; 11 bases are a match to TRBD2. The ends lost 8 bases at V and 4 bases at J; junction bases unmatched: 7. The CDR3 length is 15 residues. The CDR3 protein is CASSASGRTYNEQFF. The CDR3 DNA sequence: TGTGCCAGCTCGGCTAGCGGGAGGACTTACAATGAGCAGTTCTTC.

This clonotype was detected only a few times. The rearrangement uses TRBV6-1 and TRBJ2-5; a weak D match, TRBD1 (5 bases). The CDR3 runs 14 residues. CDR1 MNHNS and CDR2 SASEGT come from the germline V gene. Trimming took off 7 bases at V and 5 bases at J, with 17 bases between the two ends. CDR3: CASKVGRAEETQYF. In nucleotides, the CDR3 is TGTGCCAGCAAGGTGGGCAGGGCGGAGGAGACCCAGTACTTC.

The chain uses TRBV29-1 and TRBJ2-5, with 8 bases that match TRBD1. This CDR3 has 16 residues. Looked up from germline, CDR1 is SQVTM and CDR2 is ANQGSEA. V lost 6 bases and J lost 2; bases outside the gene matches: 14. The CDR3 loop is CSVLFWGQDGQETQYF. The DNA of the CDR3 is TGCAGCGTCCTCTTTTGGGGACAGGACGGTCAAGAGACCCAGTACTTC.

The rearrangement links TRBV10-3 to TRBJ1-4; D remains unclear. This CDR3 has 14 amino acids. Germline V gives CDR1 ENHRY, CDR2 SYGVKD. Trimming took 2 bases from V and 8 from J, leaving 12 bases between them. CDR3 loop: CAISELGSEEKLFF. The CDR3 DNA is TGTGCCATCAGTGAGCTAGGGTCAGAGGAAAAACTGTTTTTT.

This clonotype was found a few times. The V gene is TRBV15, the J gene TRBJ2-7; D gene ambiguous. There are 15 residues in the CDR3. Germline loops: CDR1 LNHNV, CDR2 YYDKDF (reference sequence). V was cut by 0 bases and J by 1 base, with 10 bases left in between. The CDR3 is CATSRDSALSYEQYF. Written as DNA, the CDR3 is TGTGCCACCAGCAGAGATTCGGCCCTATCCTACGAGCAGTACTTC.

This clonotype showed up just a few times. The V call is TRBV29-1, the J call TRBJ2-2; TRBD1 is a possible D gene (5 bases). Trimming shortened V by 3 bases and J by 3 bases, and 8 bases separated the two germline ends. This CDR3 spans 13 amino acids. Germline assignment: CDR1 SQVTM and CDR2 ANQGSEA. CDR3 in amino acids: CSVESGYTGELFF. The CDR3 DNA reads TGCAGCGTTGAGTCAGGGTACACCGGGGAGCTGTTTTTT.

The chain carries TRBV7-9 and TRBJ2-3, with TRBD2 identical over 7 bases. CDR3 length equals 13 residues. Trimming took 6 bases from V and 10 from J; bases not matched to a gene: 10. Germline CDR1 and CDR2: SEHNR and FQNEAQ (reference sequence). CDR3 nucleotide sequence: TGTGCCAGCAGTACCGGGACTACCGGTTCGCAGTATTTT. This codes for CASSTGTTGSQYF.

This clonotype was seen only a few times. The chain couples TRBV19 to TRBJ2-7; TRBD2 agrees at 8 bases. V was clipped by 1 base and J by 2 bases; unmatched bases: 4. The CDR3 sequence is 15 residues long. CDR1 LNHDA and CDR2 SQIVND come from the germline V gene (reference sequence). The CDR3 nucleotides read TGTGCCAGTAGTATAGCTGCGGGGGGCACCTACGAGCAGTACTTC. Protein sequence: CASSIAAGGTYEQYF. The whole variable domain, remainder taken from reference TRBV19 and TRBJ2-7, is DGGITQSPKYLFRKEGQNVTLSCEQNLNHDAMYWYRQDPGQGLRLIYYSQIVNDFQKGDIAEGYSVSREKKESFPLTVTSAQKNPTAFYLCASSIAAGGTYEQYFGPGTRLTVT.

The chain employs TRBV28 and TRBJ1-2, with a weak D call TRBD1 (5 bases). The CDR3 is 17 amino acids. Trimming pared 2 bases from V and 5 bases from J, leaving 21 bases between. Germline V gene data show CDR1 as MDHEN and CDR2 as SYDVKM. The DNA of the CDR3 is TGTGCCAGCAGTTTACCGTTCGCGGAGGGGCTGGGTTATGGCTACACCTTC. Translating gives CASSLPFAEGLGYGYTF.

This clonotype has just a few counts. This rearrangement joins TRBV29-1 to TRBJ2-4, with D unclear. CDR3 size: 14 residues. Trimming cost V 5 bases and J 0 bases, with 11 bases left between them. CDR1 and CDR2 from the germline V gene are SQVTM and ANQGSEA. The CDR3 reads CSVSGRLAKNIQYF. CDR3 nucleotides: TGCAGCGTTTCCGGACGGCTAGCCAAAAACATTCAGTACTTC.

This chain connects TRBV6-1 to TRBJ2-1, with D perhaps matching TRBD2 (6 bases). The germline V gene has CDR1 MNHNS and CDR2 SASEGT. The CDR3 extends over 15 amino acids. V lost 3 bases, J lost 2 bases, and 11 bases lay in between. The CDR3 sequence is CASSDPGTPYNEQFF. CDR3 bases: TGTGCCAGCAGTGACCCCGGGACTCCCTACAATGAGCAGTTCTTC.

This clonotype was seen only a few times. This chain uses TRBV4-3 with TRBJ1-1; 8 nucleotides agree with TRBD1. The V gene's germline CDR1 is LGHNA and CDR2 YSLEER. The CDR3 runs 16 residues. The J segment lost 2 bases and the V segment lost 2 bases, leaving 7 bases of the junction unmatched. In nucleotides, the CDR3 is TGCGCCAGCAGCCAAAGGACCGGACAGGGTAACACTGAAGCTTTCTTT. Its protein is CASSQRTGQGNTEAFF.

This clonotype has just a few counts. The CDR3 sequence is CASSYFGARTDTQYF. CDR3 in DNA: TGTGCCAGCAGTTACTTTGGGGCCCGCACAGATACGCAGTATTTT. The V call is TRBV6-5, the J call TRBJ2-3, with D possibly TRBD1 on 5 matching bases. Between the trimmed V and J ends, which lost 1 base and 1 base, there was a span of 9 bases. The CDR3 spans 15 residues. From germline, CDR1 is MNHEY and CDR2 SVGAGI.

This clonotype was observed a handful of times. The chain joins TRBV7-9 to TRBJ2-3; 14 nucleotides align to TRBD2. CDR1 is SEHNR and CDR2 is FQNEAQ in the germline V gene (reference sequence). V lost 4 bases and J lost 6; bases outside the gene matches: 6. CDR3 size: 16 residues. The CDR3: CASSWGLAGELDTQYF. The CDR3 region has the DNA TGTGCCAGCAGCTGGGGACTAGCGGGAGAACTTGATACGCAGTATTTT.